The 11 T cell receptor beta chains below come from one sample, sequenced in a study of blood T cell repertoires in COVID-19. The table came from immunoSEQ multiplex PCR; TCRdb's copy has only in-frame clones and leaves some out. The table lists fewer than 350,000 clones, about 86% of them singletons, with around 4.5% in the top ten. Sequences were obtained from PBMCs or T cells enriched from blood (not recorded which). These receptors were taken from a middle-aged woman with acute COVID-19.

The rearrangement links TRBV5-1 to TRBJ1-3; D gene ambiguous. This CDR3 comprises 14 residues. Looked up from germline, CDR1 is SGHRS and CDR2 is YFSETQ. Trimming removed 0 bases at V and 4 bases at J, with 8 bases between. CDR3 sequence (DNA): TGCGCCAGCAGCTTGGATAATCAGGGAAACACCATATATTTT. Protein: CASSLDNQGNTIYF.

This chain joins TRBV19 and TRBJ1-2; D is undetermined. CDR1 is LNHDA, CDR2 SQIVND, per germline (reference sequence). This CDR3 region has 15 residues. Trimming shortened V by 1 base and J by 0 bases, and 9 bases separated the two germline ends. CDR3 loop: CASSIVLETNYGYTF. CDR3 DNA sequence: TGTGCCAGTAGTATAGTCCTAGAGACTAACTATGGCTACACCTTC.

Worth noting for this clone: One end of the junction fails to match germline, which may point to a read error. The chain couples TRBV7-8 to TRBJ2-7, with D possibly being TRBD1 (6 bases). The length of the CDR3 is 18 residues. Looked up from germline, CDR1 is SGHVS and CDR2 is FQNEAQ. CDR3 bases: TGTGCCAGCAGTTTAGGGTATGGACAGCGCGCCACTCACTACGAGCAGTACTTC. Translation: CASSLGYGQRATHYEQYF.

The V call is TRBV29-1, the J call TRBJ2-3, with D possibly being TRBD1 (5 bases). The V end was cut by 7 bases, the J end by 4 bases, with 12 bases between. Looked up from germline, CDR1 is SQVTM and CDR2 is ANQGSEA. The CDR3 is 12 residues long. CDR3 sequence: CSGRVGADTQYF. The CDR3 coding sequence is TGCAGCGGCAGGGTAGGGGCAGATACGCAGTATTTT.

This clone was recorded once. This chain joins TRBV3-1 (or the pseudogene TRBV3-2) and TRBJ2-3; 7 nucleotides match TRBD2. Unmatched junction bases numbered 8, after V lost 2 bases and J lost 6 bases. Germline-derived CDR1 and CDR2 are LGHDT and YNNKEL (reference sequence). The CDR3 runs 15 residues. CDR3 in amino acids: CASSQSSGRGDTQYF. The CDR3, as DNA: TGTGCCAGCAGCCAAAGTTCCGGGCGGGGGGATACGCAGTATTTT.

The V gene is TRBV24-1, the J gene TRBJ1-5, with D perhaps matching TRBD1 (5 bases). V shed 10 bases and J shed 6 bases, with 15 bases lying between them. The germline V gene encodes CDR1 KGHDR and CDR2 SFDVKD. The CDR3 length is 13 residues. CDR3 region: CATAATGGQPQHF. For the CDR3, the DNA is TGTGCCACAGCAGCTACGGGGGGTCAGCCCCAGCATTTT.

The chain recombines TRBV5-6 with TRBJ1-1; D ambiguous. With 4 bases removed from V and 1 base from J, the gap between germline ends came to 11 bases. The CDR3 extends over 14 amino acids. Germline V gene sequence: CDR1 SGHDT, CDR2 YYEEEE. CDR3 residues: CASSQAGENTEAFF. CDR3 bases: TGTGCCAGCAGCCAGGCAGGTGAGAACACTGAAGCTTTCTTT.

In DNA form, the CDR3 reads TGTGCCAGCAGTCCTACAGTTGGCGCTTTCTTT. Its protein product is CASSPTVGAFF. The gene calls are TRBV27 and TRBJ1-1; D is unclear. The CDR3 runs 11 residues. Germline V CDR1 and CDR2: MNHEY, SMNVEV (reference sequence). The V gene lost 5 bases and the J gene lost 11 bases, with 12 bases spanning the gap.

V usage is TRBV6-5 and J usage is TRBJ1-1; D is unclear. CDR3 length: 11 amino acids. Germline V lookup: CDR1 MNHEY, CDR2 SVGAGI. V was cut by 6 bases and J by 11 bases, with 13 bases left in between. Here the CDR3 DNA reads TGTGCCAGCAGCCCAACCGGGATGGCTTTCTTT. It codes for CASSPTGMAFF.

This clone was observed a handful of times. The genes are TRBV2 and TRBJ2-7; D is perhaps TRBD2 (5 bases). Trimming left V 7 bases short and J 2 bases short, with 15 bases between. This CDR3 is built from 14 residues. Germline CDR1 reads SNHLY; CDR2 reads FYNNEI. The CDR3 protein is CASTPLEEAYEQYF. The DNA of the CDR3 is TGTGCCAGCACCCCCCTCGAGGAGGCCTACGAGCAGTACTTC.

The chain joins TRBV28 to TRBJ1-5, with 7 bases aligning to TRBD1. CDR1 is MDHEN and CDR2 is SYDVKM in the germline V gene. V trimming: 5 bases; J trimming: 4 bases; junction bases outside the gene matches: 14. This CDR3 is 17 amino acids long. The CDR3 loop reads CASSRPRGDRANQPQHF. CDR3 DNA: TGTGCCAGCAGTCGTCCCCGGGGAGACAGGGCTAATCAGCCCCAGCATTTT.